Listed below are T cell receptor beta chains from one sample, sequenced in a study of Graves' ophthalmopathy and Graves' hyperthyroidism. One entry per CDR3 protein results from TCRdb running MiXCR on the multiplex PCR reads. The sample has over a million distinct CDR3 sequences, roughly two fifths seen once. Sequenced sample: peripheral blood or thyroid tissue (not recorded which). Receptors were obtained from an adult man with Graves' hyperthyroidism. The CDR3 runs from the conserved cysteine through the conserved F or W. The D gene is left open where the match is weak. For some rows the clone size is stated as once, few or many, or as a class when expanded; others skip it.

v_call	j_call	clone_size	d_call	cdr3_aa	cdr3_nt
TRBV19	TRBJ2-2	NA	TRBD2	CASRRGLAGPTGELFF	TGTGCCAGTAGACGAGGACTAGCGGGACCGACCGGGGAGCTGTTTTTT
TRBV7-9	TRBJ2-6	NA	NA	CASRPDWGTYAGANVLTF	TGTGCCAGCAGACCGGACTGGGGAACGTACGCTGGGGCCAACGTCCTGACTTTC
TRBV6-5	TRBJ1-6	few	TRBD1	CASSPGTGALSPLHF	TGTGCCAGCAGTCCGGGGACAGGGGCTCTCTCACCCCTCCACTTT
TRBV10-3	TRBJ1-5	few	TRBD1	CAISDGTGWPGPQHF	TGTGCCATCAGTGATGGGACAGGGTGGCCGGGGCCCCAGCATTTT
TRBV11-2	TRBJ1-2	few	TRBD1	CASSLDWTGDGYTF	TGTGCCAGCAGCTTAGACTGGACAGGAGATGGCTACACCTTC
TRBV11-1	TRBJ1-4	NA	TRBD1	CASSRTGEDEKLFF	TGTGCCAGCAGCCGGACAGGGGAGGATGAAAAACTGTTTTTT
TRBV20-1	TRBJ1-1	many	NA	CSATGAVTEAFF	TGCAGTGCTACCGGGGCTGTCACTGAAGCTTTCTTT
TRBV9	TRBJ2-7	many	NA	CASSRRPLSLAEQYF	TGTGCCAGCAGCCGTCGTCCTCTATCCCTAGCCGAGCAGTACTTC
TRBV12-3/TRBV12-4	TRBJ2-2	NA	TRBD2	CASRPGTSRRGGEPFF	TGTGCCAGCAGACCCGGGACTAGCCGCCGCGGGGGGGAGCCGTTTTTT
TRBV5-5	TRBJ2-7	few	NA	CASGTLSSYEQYF	TGTGCCAGCGGGACCCTAAGCTCCTACGAGCAGTACTTC
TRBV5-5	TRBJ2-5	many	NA	CASSLGWGSQETQYF	TGTGCCAGCAGCTTGGGTTGGGGCAGTCAAGAGACCCAGTACTTC
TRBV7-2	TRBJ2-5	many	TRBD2	CASSVSGRETQYF	TGTGCCAGCAGTGTTAGCGGGAGAGAGACCCAGTACTTC